The 25 T cell receptor beta chains reported below all come from one sample, sequenced in a study of T-cell reconstitution after alpha-beta-depleted transplantation in children. For TCRbeta, the library was prepared with unique molecular identifiers. A single record per CDR3 protein comes from TCRdb applying MiXCR to the PCR reads. The table includes about 870,000 distinct CDR3 sequences, under 20% detected once. The starting material was PBMCs, mostly from graft donor cells, obtained 360 days after TCRalphabeta/CD19-depleted stem cell transplant. All receptors derive from a male patient younger than 18 who had a stem cell transplant for acute lymphoblastic leukemia, so the T cells may come from the graft donor.

This clonotype was detected many times. The chain couples TRBV5-6 to TRBJ2-1; no clear D gene. V was shortened by 1 base and J by 8 bases, with 7 bases between the two germline ends. This CDR3 has 12 residues. The germline CDR1 and CDR2 sequences are SGHDT and YYEEEE. The CDR3 nucleotides are TGTGCCAGCAGCTTGAACGGAGATGAGCAGTTCTTC. Amino acids: CASSLNGDEQFF. The full variable domain, its missing parts supplied by reference TRBV5-6 and TRBJ2-1, is DAGVTQSPTHLIKTRGQQVTLRCSPKSGHDTVSWYQQALGQGPQFIFQYYEEEERQRGNFPDRFSGHQFPNYSSELNVNALLLGDSALYLCASSLNGDEQFFGPGTRLTVL.

The chain couples TRBV7-8 to TRBJ2-1, with D perhaps TRBD2 (6 bases). V shed 5 bases and J shed 5 bases, with 28 bases lying between them. Germline values: CDR1 SGHVS, CDR2 FQNEAQ. The CDR3 spans 19 residues. The CDR3 here is CASSPGSVLRDGGDNEQFF. The CDR3 nucleotides are TGTGCCAGCAGCCCGGGATCCGTTCTCCGGGACGGCGGGGACAATGAGCAGTTCTTC.

This chain joins TRBV25-1 and TRBJ2-2; D gene ambiguous. V lost 7 bases and J 6 bases, leaving 18 bases between the germline ends. Germline assignment: CDR1 MGHDK and CDR2 SYGVNS. There are 15 residues in the CDR3. CDR3 protein: CASIGPRGASGELFF. Here the CDR3 DNA reads TGTGCCAGCATCGGGCCAAGAGGCGCTTCCGGGGAGCTGTTTTTT.

The V and J genes are TRBV4-2 and TRBJ2-7, with TRBD2 identical over 10 bases. Germline trimming cut 4 bases from V and 1 base from J; bases unmatched to any gene: 7. Germline V CDR1 and CDR2: LGHNA, YNFKEQ. This CDR3 is built from 16 residues. The CDR3 here is CASSRRTGLASYEQYF. CDR3 sequence (DNA): TGTGCCAGCAGCCGAAGAACGGGACTAGCGTCCTACGAGCAGTACTTC.

This clonotype was detected ten times or more. The chain recombines TRBV5-1 with TRBJ2-7; no clear D gene. CDR3 length: 13 amino acids. Germline V gene sequence: CDR1 SGHRS, CDR2 YFSETQ. Trimming removed 0 bases at V and 3 bases at J, with 7 bases between. The DNA of the CDR3 is TGCGCCAGCAGCTTGGGGATTTACTACGAGCAGTACTTC. This translates into CASSLGIYYEQYF.

The chain joins TRBV28 to TRBJ2-2; 10 bases agree with TRBD2. This CDR3 spans 20 amino acids. V dropped 3 bases and J dropped 3; count of bases not matched to a gene: 16. Germline assignment: CDR1 MDHEN and CDR2 SYDVKM. The CDR3 reads CASSFPSGRVPERDTGELFF. CDR3 nucleotide sequence: TGTGCCAGCAGTTTCCCCAGCGGGAGGGTCCCCGAACGTGACACCGGGGAGCTGTTTTTT.

The chain recombines TRBV5-1 with TRBJ2-1; D may be TRBD2 (6 bases). Trimming removed 0 bases at V and 6 bases at J, with 16 bases between. The CDR3 runs 16 residues. The germline V gene has CDR1 SGHRS and CDR2 YFSETQ. In DNA form, the CDR3 reads TGCGCCAGCAGCTTGGGGGACTTCGGACGGGGCAATGAGCAGTTCTTC. Translating gives CASSLGDFGRGNEQFF.

The J gene is TRBJ2-5, the V gene TRBV12-3 or TRBV12-4, with TRBD1 matching 8 bases. V lost 3 bases and J lost 4; bases outside the gene matches: 4. The length of the CDR3 is 14 residues. Here the CDR3 DNA reads TGTGCCAGCAGTTTGGGGACAGGATCAGAGACCCAGTACTTC. Translated: CASSLGTGSETQYF.

The chain employs TRBV20-1 and TRBJ1-1; no definite D call. Trimming stripped 2 bases from V and 3 bases from J, with 4 bases between. Germline CDR1 DFQATT, CDR2 SNEGSKA (reference sequence). The CDR3 runs to 11 residues. CDR3 residues: CSARHHTEAFF. For the CDR3, the DNA is TGCAGTGCTAGACATCACACTGAAGCTTTCTTT.

The rearrangement uses TRBV2 and TRBJ2-3; D may be TRBD2 (5 bases). V lost 1 base and J 0 bases, leaving 11 bases between the germline ends. The germline V gene has CDR1 SNHLY and CDR2 FYNNEI. The CDR3 sequence is 16 residues long. CDR3 sequence: CASSEEVALSTDTQYF. The CDR3 coding sequence is TGTGCCAGCAGTGAAGAGGTAGCGCTGAGCACAGATACGCAGTATTTT.

The chain combines TRBV20-1 with TRBJ2-7, with D possibly being TRBD1 or TRBD2 (5 bases each). This CDR3 has 16 amino acids. V dropped 0 bases and J dropped 2 bases, with 17 bases sitting between them. CDR1 DFQATT and CDR2 SNEGSKA come from the germline V gene (reference sequence). The CDR3 nucleotides are TGCAGTGCTAGAGATCCCTCGGCAGGGAGCACCTACGAGCAGTACTTC. It encodes CSARDPSAGSTYEQYF.

Ten or more counts support this clonotype. The chain is built from TRBV5-1 and TRBJ2-1, with D perhaps TRBD2 (6 bases). CDR1 and CDR2 (germline): SGHRS, YFSETQ. The V end was cut by 4 bases, the J end by 0 bases, with 14 bases between. The CDR3 has 16 amino acids. CDR3 sequence reads: CASSLGGASSYNEQFF. CDR3 nucleotide sequence: TGCGCCAGCAGCCTTGGCGGGGCTTCCTCCTACAATGAGCAGTTCTTC.

The gene calls are TRBV12-3 or TRBV12-4 and TRBJ2-3; possibly TRBD2 for D (6 bases). CDR3 length: 14 residues. Between the trimmed V and J ends, which lost 3 bases and 4 bases, there was a span of 11 bases. CDR3 amino acids: CASSFAQRADTQYF. The CDR3, as DNA: TGTGCCAGCAGTTTTGCCCAGCGGGCAGATACGCAGTATTTT.

The V and J genes are TRBV5-8 and TRBJ2-7; D perhaps matches TRBD2 (5 bases). The V gene lost 7 bases and the J gene lost 0 bases, with 14 bases spanning the gap. CDR1 is SGHTS, CDR2 YDEGEE, per germline. CDR3 length: 14 residues. The CDR3 sequence: CASGLSGNSYEQYF. CDR3 sequence (DNA): TGTGCCAGCGGACTGAGCGGCAACTCCTACGAGCAGTACTTC.

The CDR3 nucleotides read TGCAGTGCTAGTGGGAGGTTTTGGGCTTTCTTT. Translated: CSASGRFWAFF. The chain has TRBV20-1 and TRBJ1-1; D remains ambiguous. The CDR3 length is 11 residues. Trimming left V 3 bases short and J 11 bases short, with 13 bases between. Per germline, CDR1 DFQATT and CDR2 SNEGSKA (reference sequence).

The rearrangement links TRBV6-5 to TRBJ2-1; 11 bases match TRBD2. V gave up 0 bases and J gave up 6 bases; unmatched junction bases: 13. The CDR3 runs 19 residues. Germline CDR1 is MNHEY and CDR2 is SVGAGI. CDR3 coding DNA: TGTGCCAGCAGTTACTCGACCCAATCCGGACTAGCGGGTGGCAATGAGCAGTTCTTC. This encodes CASSYSTQSGLAGGNEQFF.

The chain uses TRBV12-3 or TRBV12-4 and TRBJ1-1; tentatively, D is TRBD1 (5 bases). The CDR3 runs to 14 residues. The ends were cut back, 6 bases at V and 5 bases at J, with 16 bases in the middle. The CDR3 sequence is CASSPFPGTTEAFF. CDR3 coding DNA: TGTGCCAGCAGCCCTTTTCCGGGGACGACTGAAGCTTTCTTT.

This clonotype was seen only once. The germline gene is not matched at one end of the junction; a read error may be the cause. The chain couples TRBV5-6 to TRBJ2-1; 8 bases match TRBD2. The CDR3 length is 13 residues. Germline CDR1 is SGHDT and CDR2 is YYEEEE. The CDR3 loop reads CARSWWTSFEQFF. The CDR3 nucleotides are TGTGCCAGGAGCTGGTGGACTAGCTTCGAGCAGTTCTTC.

This clonotype was seen a handful of times. The chain joins TRBV5-8 to TRBJ1-1; TRBD1 is a possible D gene (5 bases). V lost 3 bases and J 4 bases, leaving 16 bases between the germline ends. Germline CDR1 is SGHTS and CDR2 is YDEGEE. The CDR3 consists of 15 residues. The chain's CDR3 is CASSYTGQGITEAFF. Written as DNA, the CDR3 is TGTGCCAGCAGCTATACCGGACAAGGGATCACTGAAGCTTTCTTT.

This chain uses TRBV12-3 or TRBV12-4 with TRBJ1-2; perhaps TRBD1 as D (5 bases). Between the trimmed V and J ends, which lost 7 bases and 3 bases, there was a span of 18 bases. This CDR3 contains 15 residues. The CDR3 here is CASNDDRQPYYGYTF. In DNA, the CDR3 is TGTGCCAGCAACGACGACAGACAGCCATACTATGGCTACACCTTC.

The sample holds many counts of this clonotype. The chain combines TRBV12-3 or TRBV12-4 with TRBJ2-1; the match to TRBD1 covers 7 bases. The CDR3 covers 14 residues. V shed 5 bases, J shed 4 bases, and the junction held 5 bases outside the gene matches. This CDR3 reads CASSPTGFYNEQFF. The CDR3 nucleotides are TGTGCCAGCAGTCCGACAGGGTTTTACAATGAGCAGTTCTTC.

This clonotype was detected many times. The genes are TRBV27 and TRBJ1-5; D unresolved. Per the germline V gene, CDR1 is MNHEY and CDR2 is SMNVEV (reference sequence). V lost 3 bases and J lost 0, with 6 bases in between. This CDR3 spans 14 amino acids. The CDR3 region is CASSFVNSNQPQHF. The CDR3, as DNA: TGTGCCAGCAGTTTCGTGAATAGCAATCAGCCCCAGCATTTT.

V is TRBV11-1 and J is TRBJ2-1; the match to TRBD2 covers 10 bases. The CDR3 is 16 amino acids. The germline V gene encodes CDR1 SGHAT and CDR2 FQDESV (reference sequence). The J segment lost 6 bases and the V segment lost 3 bases, leaving 8 bases of the junction unmatched. The DNA of the CDR3 is TGTGCCAGCAGCTTCCTGATCGGACTAGCGGCCAATGAGCAGTTCTTC. Its translation: CASSFLIGLAANEQFF. The entire variable domain, with the rest obtained from reference TRBV11-1 and TRBJ2-1, is as follows: EAEVAQSPRYKITEKSQAVAFWCDPISGHATLYWYRQILGQGPELLVQFQDESVVDDSQLPKDRFSAERLKGVDSTLKIQPAELGDSAMYLCASSFLIGLAANEQFFGPGTRLTVL.

This clonotype showed up just a few times. The V and J genes are TRBV9 and TRBJ2-7, with TRBD2 identical over 10 bases. CDR3 size: 17 residues. Trimming cost V 3 bases and J 3 bases; bases outside gene matches: 12. Germline CDR1 reads SGDLS; CDR2 reads YYNGEE. The CDR3 protein is CASSANRGTSVYYEQYF. DNA for the CDR3: TGTGCCAGCAGCGCGAATAGGGGGACTAGCGTGTACTACGAGCAGTACTTC. The whole variable domain, filled in from reference TRBV9 and TRBJ2-7, reads DSGVTQTPKHLITATGQRVTLRCSPRSGDLSVYWYQQSLDQGLQFLIQYYNGEERAKGNILERFSAQQFPDLHSELNLSSLELGDSALYFCASSANRGTSVYYEQYFGPGTRLTVT.

This clonotype turned up a few times. The CDR3 region has the DNA TGTGCCAGCCGGCGCCGAGCCGGGGTTAGGCTCGACAATGAGCAGTTCTTC. Translating gives CASRRRAGVRLDNEQFF. The chain couples TRBV28 to TRBJ2-1; D is perhaps TRBD2 (5 bases). This CDR3 region has 17 residues. Germline assignment: CDR1 MDHEN and CDR2 SYDVKM. V lost 8 bases, J lost 5 bases, and 25 bases lay in between.